This TCR beta chain was sequenced in a study of patients and donors after allogeneic stem cell transplantation. TCRdb re-called the RT-PCR reads with MiXCR, one entry per CDR3 protein. This table has 390,000 or so distinct CDR3 sequences, 16% appearing once. The V and J ends lost 9 bases and 7 bases, in that order; junction bases with no gene match: 7. The germline V gene encodes CDR1 MNHEY and CDR2 SVGEGT. This CDR3 region has 14 residues. The sequencing sample was made of blood, either unsorted or a sorted T cell fraction (not recorded which). The rearrangement uses TRBV6-2 or TRBV6-3 and TRBJ1-6; 9 bases fit TRBD1. The TCR originated in a human donor who was either an allogeneic HSCT recipient or a stem cell or donor lymphocyte infusion donor (not recorded which). It is not recorded whose cells these are; they may come from a transplant donor. The CDR3 here is CASTTGGWNSPLHF. The CDR3 region has the DNA TGTGCCAGTACGACAGGGGGTTGGAATTCACCCCTCCACTTT.